This T cell receptor (beta chain) came from a study of shared clonotypes between healthy human individuals. Notes on the study in general: Memory subsets generally showed smaller estimated richness than naive subsets did. Clonotypes shared by all four donors outscored non-shared clonotypes in generation probability.

Only in-frame clones appear in the TCRdb table, and some are missing; sequencing was by immunoSEQ multiplex PCR. The repertoire holds around 700,000 clones, around 90% seen once, with approximately 24% in the top ten. CD45RO-negative cells were positively selected for CCR7, leaving out terminally differentiated effector memory CD45RA+ cells. Comment on this clone: The antigen remains undetermined.

CDR1 and CDR2 (germline): SEHNR, FQNEAQ (reference sequence). CDR3 size: 15 residues. After removal of 5 bases from V and 1 base from J, the junction contained 7 bases not matched to a gene. The specimen sequenced was naive CD8+ T cells sorted from blood. The chain links TRBV7-9 to TRBJ2-5; 7 positions agree with TRBD1. This receptor was obtained from a man younger than 45 in good health. The CDR3 nucleotides are TGTGCCAGCAGCCCCATACAGGGGACCCAAGAGACCCAGTACTTC. Residues: CASSPIQGTQETQYF. Looking up the rest from reference TRBV7-9 and TRBJ2-5 gives the full variable domain: DTGVSQNPRHKITKRGQNVTFRCDPISEHNRLYWYRQTLGQGPEFLTYFQNEAQLEKSRLLSDRFSAERPKGSFSTLEIQRTEQGDSAMYLCASSPIQGTQETQYFGPGTRLLVL.